Listed below are T cell receptor beta chains from one sample, sequenced in a study of shared clonotypes between healthy human individuals. Profiled with immunoSEQ multiplex PCR; TCRdb holds only in-frame clones, not every one. The sample yields about 2 million clones, about 95% seen once. The sequencing sample was made of naive CD8+ T cells sorted from blood. These receptors all stem from a man younger than 35 in good health. Each CDR3 is given with its conserved first and last residue. D genes are given only for firm matches. The size of a clone is reported for some rows only, either as once, few or many, or as a class for expanded clones.

j_call: TRBJ2-7; v_call: TRBV5-1; clone_size: once; d_call: .; cdr3_nt: TGCGCCAGCAGGAGATGGGACGCCTCCTCCTACGAGCAGTACTTC; cdr3_aa: CASRRWDASSYEQYF
j_call: TRBJ2-7; v_call: TRBV12-5; clone_size: .; d_call: .; cdr3_nt: TGTGCTAGTGGTTTGTTCCCGGACGGAGCCTACGAGCAGTACTTC; cdr3_aa: CASGLFPDGAYEQYF
j_call: TRBJ2-5; v_call: TRBV4-1; clone_size: .; d_call: TRBD2; cdr3_nt: TGCGCCAGTAGCGGGGGACCTCAAGAGACCCAGTACTTC; cdr3_aa: CASSGGPQETQYF
j_call: TRBJ1-6; v_call: TRBV5-6; clone_size: .; d_call: .; cdr3_nt: TGTGCCAGCAGCCCAACCCGACAGCCTAATTCACCCCTCCACTTT; cdr3_aa: CASSPTRQPNSPLHF
j_call: TRBJ2-7; v_call: TRBV27; clone_size: .; d_call: TRBD2; cdr3_nt: TGTGCCAGCAGTTCAGGACTAGCGACCGCCTACGAGCAGTACTTC; cdr3_aa: CASSSGLATAYEQYF
j_call: TRBJ2-1; v_call: TRBV5-1; clone_size: .; d_call: .; cdr3_nt: TGCGCCAGCACGATGAGCAGAGTCTCCTACAATGAGCAGTTCTTC; cdr3_aa: CASTMSRVSYNEQFF
j_call: TRBJ2-2; v_call: TRBV6-5; clone_size: .; d_call: .; cdr3_nt: TGTGCCAGCAGTGGGGTGGATTGGGACACCGGGGAGCTGTTTTTT; cdr3_aa: CASSGVDWDTGELFF
j_call: TRBJ2-7; v_call: TRBV30; clone_size: .; d_call: TRBD2; cdr3_nt: TGTGCCTGGAGTAGACTAGCGGGAGTTCTTGGGAGCTACGAGCAGTACTTC; cdr3_aa: CAWSRLAGVLGSYEQYF
j_call: TRBJ2-1; v_call: TRBV6-5; clone_size: .; d_call: TRBD1; cdr3_nt: TGTGCCAGCAGTTACCGAACAGGGGGCAATGAGTTCTTC; cdr3_aa: CASSYRTGGNEFF
j_call: TRBJ2-5; v_call: TRBV4-1; clone_size: .; d_call: .; cdr3_nt: TGCGCCAGCAGCCAACTGCCGGGGGCAGGGGAGACCCAGTACTTC; cdr3_aa: CASSQLPGAGETQYF
j_call: TRBJ2-3; v_call: TRBV5-4; clone_size: .; d_call: TRBD2; cdr3_nt: TGTGCCAGCAGCTTCGGGACTAGCGGGTCCACAGATACGCAGTATTTT; cdr3_aa: CASSFGTSGSTDTQYF
j_call: TRBJ2-5; v_call: TRBV5-1; clone_size: .; d_call: TRBD2; cdr3_nt: TGCGCCAGCAGCTTGGGGGGACTAGCGGGAGTTGAAGAGACCCAGTACTTC; cdr3_aa: CASSLGGLAGVEETQYF
j_call: TRBJ2-3; v_call: TRBV19; clone_size: once; d_call: TRBD2; cdr3_nt: TGTGCCAGTAGTCAGCGGGAGTCCGGCACAGATACGCAGTATTTT; cdr3_aa: CASSQRESGTDTQYF
j_call: TRBJ2-7; v_call: TRBV6-5; clone_size: .; d_call: TRBD2; cdr3_nt: TGTGCCAGCAGTTATGGACTAGCGGGAGGAGACGAGCAGTACTTC; cdr3_aa: CASSYGLAGGDEQYF
j_call: TRBJ1-5; v_call: TRBV15; clone_size: .; d_call: .; cdr3_nt: TGTGCCACCAGCCGGGACCTCAATCAGCCCCAGCATTTT; cdr3_aa: CATSRDLNQPQHF
j_call: TRBJ2-1; v_call: TRBV11-3; clone_size: .; d_call: .; cdr3_nt: TGTGCCAGCAGCCCCGGCAGGCCCGGAGGTGGTGAGCAGTTCTTC; cdr3_aa: CASSPGRPGGGEQFF
j_call: TRBJ1-3; v_call: TRBV2; clone_size: .; d_call: .; cdr3_nt: TGTGCCAGCAGTGTGAGCCGCATGGAAGCTGGAAACACCATATATTTT; cdr3_aa: CASSVSRMEAGNTIYF
j_call: TRBJ2-7; v_call: TRBV15; clone_size: once; d_call: TRBD1; cdr3_nt: TGTGCCACCAGCTCCCGGACAGGAATCTACGAGCAGTACTTC; cdr3_aa: CATSSRTGIYEQYF
j_call: TRBJ2-1; v_call: TRBV11-3; clone_size: .; d_call: TRBD2; cdr3_nt: TGTGCCAGCAGCTTAGATGGACTAGCGGGGTACAATGAGCAGTTCTTC; cdr3_aa: CASSLDGLAGYNEQFF
j_call: TRBJ2-7; v_call: TRBV5-4; clone_size: once; d_call: TRBD1; cdr3_nt: TGTGCCAGCAGCGCGGGACAGGGCTCCTACGAGCAGTACTTC; cdr3_aa: CASSAGQGSYEQYF
j_call: TRBJ2-7; v_call: TRBV27; clone_size: .; d_call: .; cdr3_nt: TGTGCCAGCAGTTTAGGGGGATCCTCCTACGAGCAGTACTTC; cdr3_aa: CASSLGGSSYEQYF
j_call: TRBJ1-1; v_call: TRBV5-1; clone_size: .; d_call: TRBD1; cdr3_nt: TGCGCCAGCAGCTACCTGACAGGGTACACTGAAGCTTTCTTT; cdr3_aa: CASSYLTGYTEAFF
j_call: TRBJ2-5; v_call: TRBV12-5; clone_size: .; d_call: TRBD1; cdr3_nt: TGTGCTAGTGGTGTAGACAGGGCCGAGACCCAGTACTTC; cdr3_aa: CASGVDRAETQYF